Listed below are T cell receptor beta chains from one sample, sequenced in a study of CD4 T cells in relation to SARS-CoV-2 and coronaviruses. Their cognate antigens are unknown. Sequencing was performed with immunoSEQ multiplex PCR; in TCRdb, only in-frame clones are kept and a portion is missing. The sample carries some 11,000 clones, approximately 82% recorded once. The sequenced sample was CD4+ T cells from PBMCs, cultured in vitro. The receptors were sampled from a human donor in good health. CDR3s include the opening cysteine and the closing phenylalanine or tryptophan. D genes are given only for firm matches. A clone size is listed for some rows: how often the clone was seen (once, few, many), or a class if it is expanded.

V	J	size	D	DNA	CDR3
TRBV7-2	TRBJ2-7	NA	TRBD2	TGTGCCAGCAGCTTATTCCTAGCGGGAGTTAACGAGCAGTACTTC	CASSLFLAGVNEQYF
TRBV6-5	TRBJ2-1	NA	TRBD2	TGTGCCAGCAGTCCGACAGCGGGAGGGCCGGCTGAGCAGTTCTTC	CASSPTAGGPAEQFF
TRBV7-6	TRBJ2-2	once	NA	TGTGCCAGCAGCTTAGCCCCAACCACTCAAACCGGGGAGCTGTTTTTT	CASSLAPTTQTGELFF
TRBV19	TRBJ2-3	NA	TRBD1	TGTGCCAGTAGTCCTCTGAGGGGGCCTACGCAGTATTTT	CASSPLRGPTQYF
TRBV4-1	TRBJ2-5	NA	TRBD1	TGCGCCAGCAGCCAAGACTCCAGGGGGCGCGGTGAGACCCAGTACTTC	CASSQDSRGRGETQYF
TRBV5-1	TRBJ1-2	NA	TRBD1	TGCGCCAGCAGCGTACCGGGACAGGGGGGTGGCTACACCTTC	CASSVPGQGGGYTF
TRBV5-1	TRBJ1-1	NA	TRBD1	TGCGCCAGCAGCTTACGGACAGGGGGGGAGAACACTGAAGCTTTCTTT	CASSLRTGGENTEAFF
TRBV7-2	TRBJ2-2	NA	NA	TGTGCCAGCAGCTTAGTGTGGGGGCCGGGGGAGCTGTTTTTT	CASSLVWGPGELFF
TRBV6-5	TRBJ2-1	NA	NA	TGTGCCAGCAGTTATGGGGCAGGGCCGGAAAATGAGCAGTTCTTC	CASSYGAGPENEQFF
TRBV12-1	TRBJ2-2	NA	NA	TGTGCCAGCAGCCCCCGTTCTAGCGGGAGGTGCCACCGGGAGCTGTTTTTT	CASSPRSSGRCHRELFF
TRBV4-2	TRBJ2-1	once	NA	TGTGCCAGCAGCCAATCCCGGGCTGGTGAGCAGTTCTTC	CASSQSRAGEQFF
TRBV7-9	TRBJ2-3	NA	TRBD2	TGTGCCAGCAGACATCCTCCGGGACTAGCGGGAGGAGCAGATACGCAGTATTTT	CASRHPPGLAGGADTQYF
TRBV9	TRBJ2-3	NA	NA	TGTGCCAGCAGCGTAGATGACAGCACAGATACGCAGTATTTT	CASSVDDSTDTQYF
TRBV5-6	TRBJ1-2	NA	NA	TGTGCCAGCAGCTTGCCATTACAGACTAACTATGGCTACACCTTC	CASSLPLQTNYGYTF
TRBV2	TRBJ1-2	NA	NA	TGTGCCAGCAGTGAAGCGAACCGACAGGCTCCCTATGGCTACACCTTC	CASSEANRQAPYGYTF
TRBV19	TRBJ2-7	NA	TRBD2	TGTGCCAGTAGTATAGCCATAGCGGGGGGCAACTCCTACGAGCAGTACTTC	CASSIAIAGGNSYEQYF
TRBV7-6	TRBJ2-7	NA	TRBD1	TGTGCCAGCAGCACTAGGGACAGGGGGGAATACGAGCAGTACTTC	CASSTRDRGEYEQYF
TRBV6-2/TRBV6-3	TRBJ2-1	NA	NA	TGTGCCAGCAGTTACTCTAAGAGGGAGCAGTTCTTC	CASSYSKREQFF
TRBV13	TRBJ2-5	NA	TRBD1	TGTGCCAGCAGGGGACAGCACCAAGAGACCCAGTACTTC	CASRGQHQETQYF
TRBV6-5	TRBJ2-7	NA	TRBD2	TGTGCCAGCAGGGGGGGACTAGTGGATCGCGAGCAGTACTTC	CASRGGLVDREQYF
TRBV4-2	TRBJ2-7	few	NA	TGTGCCAGCAGCCAAGGTGTCGGGGGTGGCAACTCCTACGAGCAGTACTTC	CASSQGVGGGNSYEQYF
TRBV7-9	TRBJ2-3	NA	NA	TGTGCCAGCAGCTTAGTTGGGGGGATAGATACGCAGTATTTT	CASSLVGGIDTQYF
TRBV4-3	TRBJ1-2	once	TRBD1	TGCGCCAGCAGCCATCCCGGACAGGTCTATGGCTACACCTTC	CASSHPGQVYGYTF
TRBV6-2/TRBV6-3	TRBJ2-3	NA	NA	TGTGCCAGCAGTTACGGAGGTTACACTAGCACAGATACGCAGTATTTT	CASSYGGYTSTDTQYF
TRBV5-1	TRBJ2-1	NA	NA	TGCGCCAGCAGCCTCCAGGGGAATGAGCAGTTCTTC	CASSLQGNEQFF
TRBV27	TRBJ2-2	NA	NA	TGTGCCAGCAGCTTAAGTCGGGACGTTGGGGAGCTGTTTTTT	CASSLSRDVGELFF
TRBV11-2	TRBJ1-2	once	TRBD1	TGTGCCAGCAGCCCACACGCACGTTCGGGACAGTTCGGAGGCTACACCTTC	CASSPHARSGQFGGYTF
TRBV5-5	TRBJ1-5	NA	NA	TGTGCCAGCAGGGCATTAGGGGAGGGCAATCAGCCCCAGCATTTT	CASRALGEGNQPQHF
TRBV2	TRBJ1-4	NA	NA	TGTGCCAGCAGTGATCCGACACCCTCTCGGGAAAAACTGTTTTTT	CASSDPTPSREKLFF
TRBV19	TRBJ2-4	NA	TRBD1	TGTGCCAGTAGCAACACAGGGGCGGACATTCAGTACTTC	CASSNTGADIQYF
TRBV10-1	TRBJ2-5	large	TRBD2	TGCGCCAGCACCCAACTAGCGGGGGAAGAGACCCAGTACTTC	CASTQLAGEETQYF
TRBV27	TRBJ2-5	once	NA	TGTGCCAGCAGTTTGGCGGCCAAGCAGGGGAGAGTCGGAGAGACCCAGTACTTC	CASSLAAKQGRVGETQYF
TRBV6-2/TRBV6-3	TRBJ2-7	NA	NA	TGTGCCAGCAGTTACGAGGCGGGTACCTACGAGCAGTACTTC	CASSYEAGTYEQYF
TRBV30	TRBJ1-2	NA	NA	TGTGCCTGGACCCACTCGGGGGCCTATGGCTACACCTTC	CAWTHSGAYGYTF
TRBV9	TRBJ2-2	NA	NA	TGTGCCAGCAGCGTAGGCGATCAGGGGGGTTTTCCCGGGGAGCTGTTTTTT	CASSVGDQGGFPGELFF
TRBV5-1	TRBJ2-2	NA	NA	TGCGCCAGCAGCCTGGGACAAGACCTCACCGGGGAGCTGTTTTTT	CASSLGQDLTGELFF
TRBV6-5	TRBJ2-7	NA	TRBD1	TGTGCCAGCAGGACCACAGGGGGCTTCTCCTACGAGCAGTACTTC	CASRTTGGFSYEQYF
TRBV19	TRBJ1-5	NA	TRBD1	TGTGCCAGTAGTACGACAGGGGGCGAAGGCAATCAGCCCCAGCATTTT	CASSTTGGEGNQPQHF
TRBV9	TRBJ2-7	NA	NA	TGTGCCAGCAGCGTGGGGGGACAGAGCTCCTACGAGCAGTACTTC	CASSVGGQSSYEQYF
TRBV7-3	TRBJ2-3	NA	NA	TGTGCCAGCAGCTTAACCGGGCCGAGTGTAGGAGATACGCAGTATTTT	CASSLTGPSVGDTQYF
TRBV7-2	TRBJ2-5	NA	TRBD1	TGTGCCAGCAGCTTAGTTCGGGACAGAAAAGAGACCCAGTACTTC	CASSLVRDRKETQYF
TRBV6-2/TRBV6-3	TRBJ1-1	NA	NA	TGTGTCAGCAGTTACTCCCCAACACCTACAAGCAACACTGAAGCTTTCTTT	CVSSYSPTPTSNTEAFF
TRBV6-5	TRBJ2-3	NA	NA	TGTGCCAGCAGTCTCTCAGATACGCAGTATTTT	CASSLSDTQYF
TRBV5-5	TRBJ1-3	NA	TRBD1	TGTGCCAGCAGCTTGACGGGACAGGAGAGAAACACCATATATTTT	CASSLTGQERNTIYF
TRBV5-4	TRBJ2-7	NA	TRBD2	TGTGCCAGCAGCTTGGACGGGACTAGCGGGAGGGACGAGCAGTACTTC	CASSLDGTSGRDEQYF
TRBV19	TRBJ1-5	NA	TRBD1	TGTGCCGTAGACAACGGACAGGGCGATTGGCAGCCCCAGCATTTT	CAVDNGQGDWQPQHF
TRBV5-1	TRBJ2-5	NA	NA	TGCGCCAGCAAGGTGAGGGAGACCCAGTACTTC	CASKVRETQYF
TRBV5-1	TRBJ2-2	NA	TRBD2	TGCGCCAGCAGCTTCAGCGGGAGAGGCACCGGGGAGCTGTTTTTT	CASSFSGRGTGELFF